This T cell receptor (beta chain) comes out of a study of blood T cell repertoires in COVID-19. Study details: The United States, Italy and Spain provided the acute and convalescent COVID-19 samples.

A note on this clone: Distinct nucleotide sequences in the sample also encode this CDR3.

Germline values: CDR1 SGHTA, CDR2 FQGNSA. The CDR3 is 14 residues long. The V segment lost 4 bases and the J segment 3 bases; nucleotides outside the gene matches: 5. The protocol was immunoSEQ multiplex PCR, while the TCRdb copy is restricted to in-frame clones and leaves out a portion. The repertoire holds tens of thousands of clones, more than 80% seen once, with roughly 30% in the top ten. This chain uses TRBV7-2 with TRBJ2-7; 8 nucleotides align to TRBD1. Specimen: peripheral blood. The receptor was derived from an elderly woman with acute or convalescent COVID-19. CDR3 sequence (DNA): TGTGCCAGCAGCTCCGGGACAGGATACTACGAGCAGTACTTC. Translated: CASSSGTGYYEQYF.